The 12 T cell receptor beta chains presented below share a single source sample, sequenced in a study of regulatory T cells in long-lasting Graves disease. Assembly of TCR beta libraries relied on iRepertoire HTBI primers together with Arm-PCR of CDR3 regions. Each CDR3 protein is one row after TCRdb ran MiXCR on the multiplex PCR reads. The data show over 300,000 distinct CDR3 sequences, about 14% seen once. The time point here: newly diagnosed GD, antithyroid drugs for less than 3 months. PBMC RNA served as the TCR library source. The specimen comprised peripheral blood mononuclear cells (PBMCs), sampled at new diagnosis, from a patient treated with antithyroid drugs. The source of these receptors is a female donor with Graves disease.

Many counts were recorded for this clonotype. The V gene is TRBV27, the J gene TRBJ2-1, with TRBD2 as a possible D gene (5 bases). The CDR3 totals 17 residues. Germline lookup yields CDR1 MNHEY and CDR2 SMNVEV (reference sequence). The V and J ends lost 5 bases and 4 bases respectively, with 21 bases between them. The CDR3 coding sequence is TGTGCCAGCAGTCCCCTTCATGACGGGATTGCTTACAATGAGCAGTTCTTC. Encoded protein: CASSPLHDGIAYNEQFF.

Only a few counts were recorded for this clonotype. The CDR3 bases are TGTGCCACCCTCGAGGGCACAGATACGCAGTATTTT. As protein: CATLEGTDTQYF. The chain recombines TRBV28 with TRBJ2-3; D remains unclear. CDR1 MDHEN and CDR2 SYDVKM come from the germline V gene. This CDR3 region has 12 residues. Trimming stripped 10 bases from V and 1 base from J, with 9 bases between.

This chain uses TRBV29-1 with TRBJ2-2, with 9 bases identical to TRBD1. CDR1 SQVTM and CDR2 ANQGSEA come from the germline V gene. Trimming removed 4 bases from V and 5 bases from J; junction bases left unmatched: 8. The CDR3 extends over 15 amino acids. DNA of the CDR3: TGCAGCGTTGGGGGACAGGGTAGACGTACCGGGGAGCTGTTTTTT. This translates into CSVGGQGRRTGELFF.

This clonotype was seen repeatedly, ten times or more. The junction departs from the called germline gene at one end, perhaps through a read error. The chain links TRBV12-3 or TRBV12-4 to TRBJ2-1; 8 nucleotides line up with TRBD2. The CDR3 loop spans 14 amino acids. The CDR3 coding sequence is TGTGCCAGCAGTCTAGCGGGCCGATACAATGAGCAGTTCTTC. This translates into CASSLAGRYNEQFF.

Remarks on this clonotype: This may be a read error: a much more frequent sequence differs by one nucleotide. V is TRBV27 and J is TRBJ1-4; 8 positions agree with TRBD1. Losses at the gene ends were 6 bases for V and 10 bases for J; bases not matched to a gene: 7. The CDR3 length is 13 residues. Germline V gene data show CDR1 as MNHEY and CDR2 as SMNVEV (reference sequence). The CDR3: CASRQGEVVKLFF. The DNA for the CDR3 is TGTGCCAGCAGACAGGGGGAGGTCGTAAAACTGTTTTTT.

This clonotype was detected many times. The rearrangement uses TRBV2 and TRBJ2-3, with D possibly TRBD1 on 5 matching bases. The V and J ends lost 6 bases and 0 bases respectively, with 16 bases between them. This CDR3 comprises 16 residues. CDR1 SNHLY and CDR2 FYNNEI come from the germline V gene. The CDR3 here is CASSRGQTASTDTQYF. CDR3 nucleotide sequence: TGTGCCAGCAGCCGAGGACAAACAGCCAGCACAGATACGCAGTATTTT.

This chain connects TRBV4-1 to TRBJ1-2; D gene ambiguous. Germline CDR1 and CDR2: MGHRA and YSYEKL. The CDR3 totals 17 residues. Trimming took off 1 base at V and 2 bases at J, with 17 bases between the two ends. DNA of the CDR3: TGCGCCAGCAGCCAAGCCCACCTTTTGGACGGGAACTATGGCTACACCTTC. Protein sequence: CASSQAHLLDGNYGYTF.

This clonotype was counted a few times. The gene calls are TRBV5-1 and TRBJ2-2; D might be TRBD2 (6 bases). The V end lost 1 base, the J end lost 6 bases, and 16 bases lay between the germline ends. The CDR3 sequence is 16 residues long. CDR1 SGHRS and CDR2 YFSETQ come from the germline V gene. CDR3 bases: TGCGCCAGCAGCTTGCGTAGCGGCCCTTCGGCCGGGGAGCTGTTTTTT. Translation gives CASSLRSGPSAGELFF.

The chain couples TRBV5-4 to TRBJ1-1, with 10 bases matching TRBD1. Per the germline V gene, CDR1 is SGHNT and CDR2 is YYREEE (reference sequence). Trimming at V came to 4 bases and at J to 3 bases, leaving 12 bases not matched to a gene. CDR3 length: 17 residues. In DNA, the CDR3 is TGTGCCAGCAGCGCGGACAGGGGGGCCCTCGGCGACACTGAAGCTTTCTTT. This translates into CASSADRGALGDTEAFF.

The chain employs TRBV11-2 and TRBJ1-3; D gene unclear. Trimming took off 7 bases at V and 0 bases at J, with 13 bases between the two ends. Germline CDR1 and CDR2: SGHAT and FQNNGV. The CDR3 runs 15 residues. CDR3 residues: CASTPPSRSGNTIYF. The DNA of the CDR3 is TGTGCCAGCACCCCCCCTAGCCGCTCTGGAAACACCATATATTTT. The variable domain in full, completed from reference TRBV11-2 and TRBJ1-3, reads EAGVAQSPRYKIIEKRQSVAFWCNPISGHATLYWYQQILGQGPKLLIQFQNNGVVDDSQLPKDRFSAERLKGVDSTLKIQPAKLEDSAVYLCASTPPSRSGNTIYFGEGSWLTVV.

In this sample, this clonotype turned up many times. The J gene is TRBJ2-5, the V gene TRBV20-1, with 10 bases identical to TRBD2. The V gene end was trimmed by 0 bases and the J gene end by 4 bases; junction bases not matched to a gene: 5. The V gene's germline CDR1 is DFQATT and CDR2 SNEGSKA (reference sequence). The CDR3 covers 15 residues. As DNA, the CDR3 is TGCAGTGCTAGAGATAGAGCGGGAGGGGGAGAGACCCAGTACTTC. Translated: CSARDRAGGGETQYF.

This clonotype was observed at least ten times. The V call is TRBV6-2 or TRBV6-3, the J call TRBJ2-3; D unclear. Trimming shortened V by 6 bases and J by 3 bases, and 13 bases separated the two germline ends. The CDR3 loop spans 14 amino acids. Germline V gene lookup returns CDR1 MNHEY and CDR2 SVGEGT. The CDR3 bases are TGTGCCAGCAGGGAGCATGTTGGGACAGATACGCAGTATTTT. It is translated as CASREHVGTDTQYF.